This T cell receptor beta chain was found in a study of blood T cell repertoires in COVID-19. CDR1 and CDR2 from the germline V gene are MNHEY and SVGAGI. The CDR3 is 15 residues long. Trimming cost V 2 bases and J 7 bases; bases outside gene matches: 4. As processed by the authors: Amplification with reference gene primers provided the estimates of nucleated cell counts. Clones were sequenced by immunoSEQ multiplex PCR, and TCRdb holds only the in-frame ones, with some missing. The V and J calls and clone size were taken over from that table, and D and trimming were inferred from the DNA. The sample yields about 170,000 clones, around 87% seen once. It was during active infection that Seattle patients were enrolled and then longitudinally followed.

This sequence was found in a man in his sixties with COVID-19, enrolled during active disease. The V call is TRBV6-5, the J call TRBJ2-1, with 11 bases identical to TRBD2. What was sequenced was peripheral blood. The CDR3 reads CASSYIAGGRNEQFF. In nucleotides, the CDR3 is TGTGCCAGCAGTTACATAGCGGGGGGGAGAAATGAGCAGTTCTTC.